Listed below are T cell receptor beta chains from one sample, sequenced in a study of Ad26.COV2.S vaccination and SARS-CoV-2 variants. Method: immunoSEQ multiplex PCR; TCRdb's copy keeps in-frame clones and lacks some. The repertoire includes some 45,000 clones, roughly 80% of them detected once, and roughly 45% sits in the top ten. Sequenced material: peripheral blood, taken after recovery from COVID-19. These receptor sequences come from a human donor who had recovered from COVID-19. Each CDR3 is given without its conserved first and last residue. The order of the fields is V gene, CDR3 protein.

>TRBV3-1/TRBV3-2
ASSQDWFYEQY
>TRBV18
ASSPDRRDYGYT
>TRBV6-2/TRBV6-3
ASSPMSGRVHEQF
>TRBV3-1/TRBV3-2
ASSRGTANTEAF
>TRBV28
ATLSLAGGAQETQY
>TRBV2
ASELRLNTEAF
>TRBV9
ASSVAGGLAGTNEQF
>TRBV7-3
ASSLLSGRTDTQY
>TRBV19
ASSIDLGRRRNTEAF
>TRBV19
ASSLAGGLYSNQPQH
>TRBV10-3
AISESYLASGSGSDTQY
>TRBV5-1
ASSSLGTLSTDTQY
>TRBV5-8
ASSLEGGAGETQY
>TRBV27
ASSRDRNNEKLF
>TRBV7-2
ASSFEGGRATEAF
>TRBV7-6
ASGGGLRQY
>TRBV29-1
SARAADEKLF
>TRBV6-5
ASSSGTYLGGYT
>TRBV24-1
ASQIYGYT
>TRBV14
ASSQISGRFTGELF
>TRBV2
ASSERGVSTDTQY
>TRBV30
AWILRDSSGSSYEQY
>TRBV11-3
ASSLSGGAGRNEQF
>TRBV25-1
ASSGDRLSYEQY
>TRBV7-9
ASSFVNQPQH
>TRBV7-2
ASSYGQGARTDTQY
>TRBV6-6
ASSLTGRGETQY
>TRBV27
ASSLYPRGEQY
>TRBV5-1
ASSPTGPYNEQF
>TRBV27
ASRGLTDTQY
>TRBV6-5
ASSYVGTGGFYGYT
>TRBV7-2
ASSLAGGGTNYGYT